One TCR beta chain is described in this entry. Its specificity is unknown. This sample stems from a study of blood T cells in healthy people across ages. Primers used in a second PCR of roughly 7 to 12 cycles were a sample-barcoded 5' primer and a J-beta primer mix. Through a template-switch adaptor with 12 random nucleotides, each cDNA molecule received a tag. TCRdb re-analysed the 5' RACE reads in MiXCR, keeping a single row per CDR3 protein. The sample consists of hundreds of thousands of distinct CDR3 sequences, roughly 58% of them appearing once. General study results and limits: Per-million-T-cell TCR beta diversity fell roughly linearly with age.

The CDR3 is made up of 14 amino acids. Germline V CDR1 and CDR2: DFQATT, SNEGSKA (reference sequence). The V gene end was trimmed by 5 bases and the J gene end by 7 bases; junction bases not matched to a gene: 9. Sequencing input: blood. This TCR was recovered from a man aged 60 to 75 in good health. The J gene is TRBJ2-1, the V gene TRBV20-1, with 9 bases that match TRBD2. This CDR3 reads CSAQPGLASNEQFF. The DNA of the CDR3 is TGCAGTGCTCAACCGGGACTAGCCAGTAATGAGCAGTTCTTC.